Listed below are T cell receptor beta chains from one sample, sequenced in a study of shared clonotypes between healthy human individuals. Measured with immunoSEQ multiplex PCR; TCRdb has only the in-frame clones, and not every one. The sample shows approximately 1.5 million clones, about 98.5% of them seen only once. Material for sequencing was naive CD4+ T cells sorted from blood. The receptors come from a man between 25 and 39 years old in good health. Both conserved end residues are part of each CDR3. A D gene is named only where the DNA matches it firmly. A row's size may be missing; if present it is once, few, many or a size class.

TGTGCCAGCAGTTCTAAGGGGGCCTCCTACGAGCAGTACTTC | CASSSKGASYEQYF | TRBV27 | TRBD1 | . | TRBJ2-7
TGCGCCAGCAGAGCGGGGGGGGGCCAAGAGCAGTACTTC | CASRAGGGQEQYF | TRBV10-2 | TRBD2 | . | TRBJ2-7
TGTGCCAGCAGCTTAGTTAGCGGGAGGTCAACCTACAATGAGCAGTTCTTC | CASSLVSGRSTYNEQFF | TRBV7-2 | TRBD2 | . | TRBJ2-1
TGTGCCAGCAGGACAGGCCCCGAGCAGTACTTC | CASRTGPEQYF | TRBV6-1 | . | once | TRBJ2-7
TGTGCCAGCAGCTTGGAGTCTTCCGGGACAGGGGTCCCCACCGGGGAGCTGTTTTTT | CASSLESSGTGVPTGELFF | TRBV7-9 | TRBD1 | . | TRBJ2-2
TGTGCCAGCAGTGATAGAGGGGATCTAGGTGGTAAACTGTTTTTT | CASSDRGDLGGKLFF | TRBV25-1 | . | . | TRBJ1-4
TGTGCCAGCAGGAAGGACAGCGGGAAGACCCAGTACTTC | CASRKDSGKTQYF | TRBV6-1 | . | . | TRBJ2-5
TGTGCCAGCAGTGAGTCTAGGTTGAGGAATACGCAGTATTTT | CASSESRLRNTQYF | TRBV6-1 | . | once | TRBJ2-3
TGTGCCAGCAGCGTAGGTCAACTGGGGAACACTGAAGCTTTCTTT | CASSVGQLGNTEAFF | TRBV9 | . | once | TRBJ1-1
TGCGCCAGCAGCTTGGCCGAGACAGGGGGCACCGGGGAGCTGTTTTTT | CASSLAETGGTGELFF | TRBV5-1 | TRBD1 | . | TRBJ2-2